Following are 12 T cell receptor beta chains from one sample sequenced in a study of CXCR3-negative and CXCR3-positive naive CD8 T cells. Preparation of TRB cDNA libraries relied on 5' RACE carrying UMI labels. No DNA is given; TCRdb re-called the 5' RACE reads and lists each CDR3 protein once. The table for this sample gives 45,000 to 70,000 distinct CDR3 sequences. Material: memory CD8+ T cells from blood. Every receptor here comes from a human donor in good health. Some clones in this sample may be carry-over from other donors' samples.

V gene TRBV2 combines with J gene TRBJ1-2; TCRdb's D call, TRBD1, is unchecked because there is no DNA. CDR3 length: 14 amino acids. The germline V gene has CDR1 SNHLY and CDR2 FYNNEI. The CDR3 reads CASSDEGAGYGYTF.

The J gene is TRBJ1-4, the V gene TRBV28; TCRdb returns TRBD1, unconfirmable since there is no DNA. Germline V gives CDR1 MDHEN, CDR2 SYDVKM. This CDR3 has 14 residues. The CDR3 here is CASSSGTGLGKLFF.

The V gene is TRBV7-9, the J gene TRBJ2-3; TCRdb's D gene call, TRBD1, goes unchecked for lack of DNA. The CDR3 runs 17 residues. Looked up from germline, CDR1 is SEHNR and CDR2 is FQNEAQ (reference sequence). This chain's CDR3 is CASSPARGARSTDTQYF.

CDR3 protein: CSVAAWGKQETQYF. This chain uses TRBV29-1 with TRBJ2-5; the D gene TCRdb calls, TRBD1, cannot be checked with no DNA. This CDR3 has 14 amino acids. Per the germline V gene, CDR1 is SQVTM and CDR2 is ANQGSEA. The whole variable domain, filled in from reference TRBV29-1 and TRBJ2-5, reads SAVISQKPSRDICQRGTSLTIQCQVDSQVTMMFWYRQQPGQSLTLIATANQGSEATYESGFVIDKFPISRPNLTFSTLTVSNMSPEDSSIYLCSVAAWGKQETQYFGPGTRLLVL.

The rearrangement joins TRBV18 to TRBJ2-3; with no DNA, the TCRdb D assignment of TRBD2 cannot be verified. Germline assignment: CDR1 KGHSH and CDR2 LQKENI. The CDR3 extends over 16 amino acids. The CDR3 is CASSPGTSGRGDTQYF. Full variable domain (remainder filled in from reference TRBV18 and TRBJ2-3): NAGVMQNPRHLVRRRGQEARLRCSPMKGHSHVYWYRQLPEEGLKFMVYLQKENIIDESGMPKERFSAEFPKEGPSILRIQQVVRGDSAAYFCASSPGTSGRGDTQYFGPGTRLTVL.

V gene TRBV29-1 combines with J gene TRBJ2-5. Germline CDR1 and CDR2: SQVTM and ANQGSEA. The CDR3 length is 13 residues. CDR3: CSVEEYFEETQYF.

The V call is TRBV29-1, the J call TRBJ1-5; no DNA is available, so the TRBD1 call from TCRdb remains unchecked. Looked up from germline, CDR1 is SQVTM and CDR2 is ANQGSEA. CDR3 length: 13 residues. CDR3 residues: CSETGTSNQPQHF.

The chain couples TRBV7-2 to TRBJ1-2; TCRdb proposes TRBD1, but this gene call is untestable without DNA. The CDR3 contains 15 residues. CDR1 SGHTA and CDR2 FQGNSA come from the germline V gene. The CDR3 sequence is CASSLDGTGGYGYTF. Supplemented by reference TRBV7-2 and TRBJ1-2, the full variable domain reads GAGVSQSPSNKVTEKGKDVELRCDPISGHTALYWYRQSLGQGLEFLIYFQGNSAPDKSGLPSDRFSAERTGGSVSTLTIQRTQQEDSAVYLCASSLDGTGGYGYTFGSGTRLTVV.

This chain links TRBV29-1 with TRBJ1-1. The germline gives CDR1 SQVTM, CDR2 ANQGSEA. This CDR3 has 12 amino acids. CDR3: CSVQVMNTEAFF. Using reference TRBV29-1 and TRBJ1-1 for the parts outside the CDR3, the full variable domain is SAVISQKPSRDICQRGTSLTIQCQVDSQVTMMFWYRQQPGQSLTLIATANQGSEATYESGFVIDKFPISRPNLTFSTLTVSNMSPEDSSIYLCSVQVMNTEAFFGQGTRLTVV.

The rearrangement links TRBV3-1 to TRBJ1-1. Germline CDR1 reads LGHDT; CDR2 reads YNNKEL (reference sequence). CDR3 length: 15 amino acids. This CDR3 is CASSLDRFMNTEAFF.

CDR3: CASLAASQSQYF. The rearrangement joins TRBV2 to TRBJ2-3. CDR1 is SNHLY, CDR2 FYNNEI, per germline. The CDR3 loop spans 12 amino acids.

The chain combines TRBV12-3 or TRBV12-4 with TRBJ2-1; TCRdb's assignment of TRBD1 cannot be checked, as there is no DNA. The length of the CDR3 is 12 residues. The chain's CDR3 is CASSPGILGQFF.